Sequencing of this T cell receptor (beta chain) was carried out in a study of T cell responses to AZD1222 COVID-19 vaccine (dated by TCRdb to about 2021). Context from the whole study: A total of under 250 trial participants underwent TCR sequencing, of whom nearly 210 had received two doses of AZD1222 and about 26 had received two doses of the MenACWY control vaccine. Trial participants were enrolled into age subgroups of 18-55, 56-69 and 70-plus years, which contained around 140, 26 and 57 TCR-sequenced participants, respectively. The study at large found these results: Conclusions about previously exposed vaccinees are limited, since just a handful of AZD1222 recipients were seropositive for SARS-CoV-2 at baseline. Because no samples from the day 14 peak response were available, repertoires could be characterized only after the peak T cell response. The vaccine-associated CD4 TCRs covered the entire spike protein, and the dominant responses fell in regions 160-218 and 743-854. After two AZD1222 doses, both the breadth and the depth of spike-specific TCRs were significantly higher than at day 0 and than in MenACWY recipients. Epitopes outside the regions mutated in the B.1.351 and B.1.1.7 variants were reportedly recognized by nearly half of the unique spike-specific TCRs. The 56-69-year group was small, and its depth increase did not reach significance, likely because of low power. Participants were mostly white British, with more females than males. The authors suggested clonal diversity may have been underestimated.

With respect to this clone: Its recognized antigen is unknown. There are no base qualities to consult, and no much larger clone falls within one base.

CDR1 is given as MNHEY and CDR2 as SVGAGI, both from the germline V gene. V is shortened by 8 bases, J by 3 bases, and the region joining them spans 13 bases. The CDR3 covers 13 residues, taking in both the cysteine and the phenylalanine. Only the CDR3 part of the read is kept: 39 bases, read in frame from the first base. The CDR3 regions of human TCRbeta chains were subjected to immunosequencing. Per the original workflow: Repertoire TCRs were checked for matches against a reference library of SARS-CoV-2-specific TCRs that had been generated using the MIRA antigen-specificity platform. Breadth meant the fraction of unique TCRs that were SARS-CoV-2-associated, whereas depth meant the fraction of total T cells that were SARS-CoV-2-associated. Using the MIRA data, each spike-specific TCR was assigned both to the spike region to which the TCR was reactive and to a CD4 or CD8 class. Log10-transformed breadth and depth values were compared by one-way ANOVA with Sidak's multiple comparisons tests. Held by TCRdb, this immuneACCESS table contains in-frame sequences only and omits some clones. Under half of the omission traces to an unresolved V gene where checked; the cause of the rest is unknown. The V and J calls and the clone size are those of that table, but D and trimming were determined from the DNA. Counted in this sample were roughly 140,000 clones; around 86% of them appeared once. Of the sample, approximately 4% is held by the ten largest clones.

The sample's time point label, in plain terms: baseline before first vaccination. Interpreted using the paper, the treatment or condition label stands for: meningococcal conjugate vaccine given as trial control. Vaccinee samples came from UK trials COV001 and COV002, including a single-blind randomized controlled phase 2/3 trial of AZD1222 (ChAdOx1 nCoV-19) in healthy adults. For TCRbeta chain sequencing, PBMC samples were collected from trial participants at day 0 and at day 28 after the second dose. The sample was peripheral blood, taken on day 0 of MenACWY control vaccination. This TCR was recovered from an adult in good health. The V and J segments used are TRBV6-5 and TRBJ1-1; a weak D assignment points to TRBD1 (5 bases agree). The sequenced DNA is TGTGCCAGCGCCTCCCGGGGGGACACTGAAGCTTTCTTT. Its translation is CASASRGDTEAFF.